The 21 T cell receptor beta chains in this list originate from one sample, sequenced in a study of blood T cell repertoires in COVID-19. The protocol was immunoSEQ multiplex PCR, while the TCRdb copy is restricted to in-frame clones and leaves out a portion. The table shows approximately 150,000 clones, with about 90% occurring only once. Sequences were obtained from peripheral blood. The receptors originated from a man older than 75 with acute or convalescent COVID-19.

This chain joins TRBV5-1 and TRBJ1-1; TRBD1 might be the D (5 bases). V was clipped by 3 bases and J by 0 bases, with 9 bases between them. The CDR3 extends over 14 amino acids. Germline loops: CDR1 SGHRS, CDR2 YFSETQ. CDR3 loop: CASSYQGLNTEAFF. CDR3 DNA: TGCGCCAGCAGCTATCAGGGTTTGAACACTGAAGCTTTCTTT.

As to this clone: Other nucleotide sequences from this sample produce the same CDR3. The chain joins TRBV9 to TRBJ2-2; TRBD1 agrees at 7 bases. This CDR3 comprises 15 residues. With V trimmed by 3 bases and J by 2 bases, 4 bases remained unmatched. Germline CDR1 reads SGDLS; CDR2 reads YYNGEE. In DNA, the CDR3 is TGTGCCAGCAGCGCCGGGACAGTCAACACCGGGGAGCTGTTTTTT. Amino acid sequence: CASSAGTVNTGELFF.

The rearrangement links TRBV5-5 to TRBJ1-1, with no clear D. The V gene lost 1 base and the J gene lost 6 bases, with 10 bases spanning the gap. Germline V CDR1 and CDR2: SGHKS, YYEKEE (reference sequence). The CDR3 has 13 residues. The CDR3 DNA is TGTGCCAGCAGCTTGCGGATTGAGGCTGAAGCTTTCTTT. Translating it yields CASSLRIEAEAFF.

This clone was seen a single time. The J gene is TRBJ1-6, the V gene TRBV7-8; D remains unclear. The V gene lost 0 bases and the J gene lost 0 bases, with 3 bases spanning the gap. From germline, CDR1 is SGHVS and CDR2 FQNEAQ. The CDR3 extends over 15 amino acids. The CDR3 loop reads CASSLASSYNSPLHF. The CDR3 region has the DNA TGTGCCAGCAGCTTAGCGAGCTCCTATAATTCACCCCTCCACTTT.

V gene TRBV29-1 combines with J gene TRBJ2-7, with a possible D match to TRBD1 (6 bases). V shed 3 bases and J shed 4 bases, with 13 bases lying between them. This CDR3 has 13 amino acids. The germline V gene encodes CDR1 SQVTM and CDR2 ANQGSEA. CDR3 DNA: TGCAGCGTTGAGGGCCGAGGGGGTTACGAGCAGTACTTC. Its protein is CSVEGRGGYEQYF.

The chain joins TRBV5-4 to TRBJ1-6, with D possibly TRBD1 on 6 matching bases. The ends were cut back, 4 bases at V and 9 bases at J, with 14 bases in the middle. The CDR3 is 14 amino acids. Germline-derived CDR1 and CDR2 are SGHNT and YYREEE (reference sequence). In DNA form, the CDR3 reads TGTGCCAGCAGCCTCCCAGGGGCGCTTTCACCCCTCCACTTT. As protein: CASSLPGALSPLHF.

The chain employs TRBV28 and TRBJ2-1, with 7 bases fitting TRBD2. The CDR3 totals 17 residues. J was trimmed by 0 bases and V by 2 bases; bases with no gene match: 7. The germline CDR1 and CDR2 sequences are MDHEN and SYDVKM. CDR3 in amino acids: CASSLLLAESSYNEQFF. DNA for the CDR3: TGTGCCAGCAGTTTACTCCTAGCGGAGAGCTCCTACAATGAGCAGTTCTTC.

This clone was observed once. This sequence joins TRBV6-4 and TRBJ2-5, with TRBD2 matching 9 bases. This CDR3 spans 15 amino acids. From germline, CDR1 is MRHNA and CDR2 SNTAGT. V lost 4 bases, J lost 5 bases, and 8 bases stayed unmatched. The CDR3 spells CASSAIAGVGETQYF. CDR3 bases: TGTGCCAGCAGTGCCATAGCGGGAGTAGGGGAGACCCAGTACTTC.

J is TRBJ1-6 and V is TRBV3-1 (or the pseudogene TRBV3-2); a weak D match, TRBD1 (6 bases). From germline, CDR1 is LGHDT and CDR2 YNNKEL (reference sequence). The CDR3 loop spans 18 amino acids. V was cut by 2 bases and J by 0 bases, with 14 bases left in between. Here the CDR3 DNA reads TGTGCCAGCAGCCAAATACCGGACAGTAACTCCTATAATTCACCCCTCCACTTT. Encoded protein: CASSQIPDSNSYNSPLHF.

J is TRBJ2-1 and V is TRBV29-1; 7 bases match TRBD2. The CDR3 length is 12 residues. Germline-derived CDR1 and CDR2 are SQVTM and ANQGSEA. V dropped 3 bases and J dropped 10; count of bases not matched to a gene: 6. As DNA, the CDR3 is TGCAGCGTTGACGGGGGGACCACAGAGCAGTTCTTC. This translates into CSVDGGTTEQFF.

The V call is TRBV12-1, the J call TRBJ1-1. TRBV12-1 is a pseudogene locus. The length of the CDR3 is 13 residues. This CDR3 is CASSFVGRGEAFF. The CDR3 DNA sequence: TGTGCCAGCAGCTTTGTTGGCAGAGGGGAAGCTTTCTTT.

The J gene is TRBJ2-7, the V gene TRBV28; 9 positions agree with TRBD2. Germline assignment: CDR1 MDHEN and CDR2 SYDVKM. The junction had 0 bases not matched to a gene; V was cut back by 2 bases and J by 1 base. There are 14 residues in the CDR3. The CDR3 protein is CASSLAGGSYEQYF. CDR3 bases: TGTGCCAGCAGTTTAGCGGGAGGGTCCTACGAGCAGTACTTC. The variable domain in full, with the rest retrieved from reference TRBV28 and TRBJ2-7, is DVKVTQSSRYLVKRTGEKVFLECVQDMDHENMFWYRQDPGLGLRLIYFSYDVKMKEKGDIPEGYSVSREKKERFSLILESASTNQTSMYLCASSLAGGSYEQYFGPGTRLTVT.

This chain connects TRBV2 to TRBJ2-5; D remains unclear. The V gene lost 6 bases and the J gene lost 5 bases, with 7 bases spanning the gap. Germline loops: CDR1 SNHLY, CDR2 FYNNEI. This CDR3 has 11 amino acids. This CDR3 reads CASRSEETQYF. The CDR3 DNA reads as TGTGCCAGCAGGTCTGAGGAGACCCAGTACTTC.

This chain connects TRBV18 to TRBJ1-6; D possibly corresponds to TRBD1 (5 bases). V was pared by 5 bases and J by 8 bases, with 7 bases between. There are 12 residues in the CDR3. Germline values: CDR1 KGHSH, CDR2 LQKENI. The CDR3 loop reads CASSGGDSPLHF. The CDR3, as DNA: TGTGCCAGCTCAGGGGGGGATTCACCCCTCCACTTT.

J is TRBJ1-2 and V is TRBV18, with unresolved D. From germline, CDR1 is KGHSH and CDR2 LQKENI. The CDR3 is made up of 12 amino acids. The V and J ends lost 5 bases and 8 bases respectively, with 12 bases between them. The CDR3 DNA reads as TGTGCCAGCTCAGCCGACATACAGGGCTACACCTTC. This gives the protein CASSADIQGYTF.

J is TRBJ2-3 and V is TRBV7-2; 13 bases are shared with TRBD2. Germline trimming cut 5 bases from V and 2 bases from J; bases unmatched to any gene: 4. Germline V gene sequence: CDR1 SGHTA, CDR2 FQGNSA. The CDR3 is 16 amino acids. This CDR3 reads CASSLGLAGVTDTQYF. The CDR3 DNA is TGTGCCAGCAGCCTAGGACTAGCGGGGGTCACAGATACGCAGTATTTT.

As to this clone: Within the sample, other DNA sequences also encode this same CDR3. The genes are TRBV6-1 and TRBJ2-7, with D possibly matching TRBD1 (5 bases). V lost 2 bases, J lost 2 bases, and 7 bases lay in between. CDR3 length equals 13 residues. CDR1 is MNHNS, CDR2 SASEGT, per germline. The CDR3 DNA reads as TGTGCCAGCAGTGAACGACAGCCCTACGAGCAGTACTTC. This sequence encodes CASSERQPYEQYF.

The gene calls are TRBV6-4 and TRBJ1-2, with D unclear. The CDR3 is 13 amino acids. Trimming shortened V by 2 bases and J by 4 bases, and 8 bases separated the two germline ends. Germline values: CDR1 MRHNA, CDR2 SNTAGT. Written as DNA, the CDR3 is TGTGCCAGCAGTGACGGTTGGAGCTATGGCTACACCTTC. Encoded protein: CASSDGWSYGYTF.

V usage is TRBV19 and J usage is TRBJ1-4, with D perhaps TRBD1 (6 bases). Germline V gene data show CDR1 as LNHDA and CDR2 as SQIVND (reference sequence). V was clipped by 4 bases and J by 10 bases, with 16 bases between them. The CDR3 is 14 amino acids. Written as DNA, the CDR3 is TGTGCCAGTAGTACCAGGGGTCCTGTAGGAAAACTGTTTTTT. Translation gives CASSTRGPVGKLFF.

The sample holds one count of this clone. The V call is TRBV6-2 or TRBV6-3, the J call TRBJ1-6; TRBD1 agrees at 9 bases. V trimming: 5 bases; J trimming: 10 bases; junction bases outside the gene matches: 9. The germline V gene has CDR1 MNHEY and CDR2 SVGEGT. The length of the CDR3 is 15 residues. The CDR3 nucleotides read TGTGCCAGCAGTATCCTAGGACAGGGGACGTCACCCCTCCACTTT. This codes for CASSILGQGTSPLHF.

This clone was counted once. The chain joins TRBV3-1 (or the pseudogene TRBV3-2) to TRBJ2-7; TRBD2 is a possible D gene (6 bases). The V end was cut by 4 bases, the J end by 3 bases, with 13 bases between. This CDR3 spans 14 amino acids. The germline gives CDR1 LGHDT, CDR2 YNNKEL (reference sequence). The CDR3 is CASSPGGVLYEQYF. The CDR3 DNA reads as TGTGCCAGCAGCCCAGGCGGGGTCCTCTACGAGCAGTACTTC.